This record looks at one T cell receptor beta chain sequence and its context. Germline CDR1 ENHRY, CDR2 SYGVKD. This CDR3 has 15 residues. With 7 bases clipped from V and 2 bases from J, the junction kept 10 bases outside the gene matches. These data come from a study of T cell changes during pregnancy in multiple sclerosis. The table came from immunoSEQ multiplex PCR; TCRdb's copy has only in-frame clones and leaves some out. The sample comprises tens of thousands of clones, approximately 95% of which are singletons, and about 0.94% rests with the top ten. The sample was peripheral blood, taken in the second trimester of pregnancy. The chain links TRBV10-3 to TRBJ1-1, with 7 bases lining up with TRBD1. This receptor was taken from a female donor in good health, enrolled as a control in a pregnancy study. DNA for the CDR3: TGTGCCATCACTCAGACAGGGATAGTAAACACTGAAGCTTTCTTT. This codes for CAITQTGIVNTEAFF.